What follows are 15 T cell receptor beta chains derived from one specimen sequenced in a study of blood T cell repertoires in COVID-19. The table came from immunoSEQ multiplex PCR; TCRdb's copy has only in-frame clones and leaves some out. The table includes 300,000 to 400,000 clones, about 90% detected once. Sequencing was carried out using peripheral blood. The origin of the receptors is a woman aged 18-29 years who had recovered from COVID-19.

CDR3 loop: CASSSGQGVYNSPLHF. CDR3 sequence (DNA): TGTGCCAGCAGTTCGGGACAGGGGGTTTATAATTCACCCCTCCACTTT. V gene TRBV28 combines with J gene TRBJ1-6; TRBD1 aligns across 11 bases. J was trimmed by 4 bases and V by 4 bases; bases with no gene match: 3. The CDR3 totals 16 residues. The germline gives CDR1 MDHEN, CDR2 SYDVKM.

The chain has TRBV30 and TRBJ2-1, with a weak D call TRBD2 (6 bases). This CDR3 contains 12 residues. Trimming left V 2 bases short and J 9 bases short, with 11 bases between. Germline CDR1 GTSNPN, CDR2 SVGIG (reference sequence). This CDR3 reads CAWSWVGGEQFF. The CDR3 DNA reads as TGTGCCTGGAGTTGGGTGGGGGGTGAGCAGTTCTTC.

This chain links TRBV6-6 with TRBJ2-4; tentative D call: TRBD1 (6 bases). Germline V gene lookup returns CDR1 MNHNY and CDR2 SVGAGI (reference sequence). Trimming left V 7 bases short and J 1 base short, with 11 bases between. The CDR3 is 14 residues long. CDR3 DNA: TGTGCCAGCACCCAGGGGTTGGCCAAAAACATTCAGTACTTC. The encoded protein is CASTQGLAKNIQYF.

The rearrangement links TRBV3-1 (or the pseudogene TRBV3-2) to TRBJ2-1; D is undetermined. Germline V gives CDR1 LGHDT, CDR2 YNNKEL (reference sequence). Trimming took off 0 bases at V and 7 bases at J, with 10 bases between the two ends. The CDR3 runs to 14 residues. CDR3 sequence: CASSQDLSRNEQFF. The CDR3 DNA reads as TGTGCCAGCAGCCAAGATCTCTCTAGGAATGAGCAGTTCTTC.

The CDR3 nucleotides are TGTGCCAGCAGCTTAGATCCCGGCGGCTCCTACGAGCAGTACGTC. Translated, it gives CASSLDPGGSYEQYV. The chain couples TRBV11-2 to TRBJ2-7; D remains unclear. The CDR3 has 15 residues. V was trimmed by 0 bases and J by 0 bases, leaving 9 bases between them. Germline-derived CDR1 and CDR2 are SGHAT and FQNNGV.

The table lists this clone with a count of one. The chain has TRBV28 and TRBJ2-1; 9 nucleotides align to TRBD2. CDR1 and CDR2 from the germline V gene are MDHEN and SYDVKM. This CDR3 region has 15 residues. V lost 7 bases, J lost 8 bases, and 12 bases stayed unmatched. The CDR3 is CASNPGTSRGDEQFF. In DNA form, the CDR3 reads TGTGCCAGCAACCCCGGGACTAGCAGAGGTGATGAGCAGTTCTTC.

The rearrangement links TRBV5-1 to TRBJ2-7; 8 bases line up with TRBD2. J gave up 0 bases and V 4 bases, and 3 bases lay outside the gene matches. The CDR3 covers 14 residues. The V gene's germline CDR1 is SGHRS and CDR2 YFSETQ. In nucleotides, the CDR3 is TGCGCCAGCAGCCTGGGACTAGGCTCCTACGAGCAGTACGTC. Protein: CASSLGLGSYEQYV.

The CDR3 nucleotides read TGTGCCAGCAGCTTACAACAGGGGGCGAATCAGCCCCAGCATTTT. It specifies CASSLQQGANQPQHF. The chain combines TRBV7-6 with TRBJ1-5, with 9 positions matching TRBD1. CDR1 is SGHVS, CDR2 FNYEAQ, per germline. The CDR3 loop spans 15 amino acids. V trimming: 2 bases; J trimming: 4 bases; junction bases outside the gene matches: 3.

This chain joins TRBV6-2 or TRBV6-3 and TRBJ1-1; TRBD1 matches at 9 bases. V gave up 6 bases and J gave up 5 bases; unmatched junction bases: 10. The CDR3 runs 15 residues. Germline assignment: CDR1 MNHEY and CDR2 SVGEGT. CDR3 DNA sequence: TGTGCCAGCAGCCAGACGGGACAGGGAGGGACTGAAGCTTTCTTT. The encoded protein is CASSQTGQGGTEAFF.

The chain carries TRBV5-1 and TRBJ1-2; 7 positions match TRBD1. In germline, CDR1 is SGHRS, CDR2 YFSETQ. With V trimmed by 4 bases and J by 8 bases, 8 bases remained unmatched. The CDR3 has 13 residues. CDR3 sequence: CASSVTGAPGYTF. As DNA, the CDR3 is TGCGCCAGCAGCGTAACAGGGGCCCCCGGCTACACCTTC.

V usage is TRBV5-6 and J usage is TRBJ2-2; 7 bases fit TRBD2. The germline gives CDR1 SGHDT, CDR2 YYEEEE. The CDR3 totals 16 residues. After removal of 4 bases from V and 6 bases from J, the junction contained 12 bases not matched to a gene. CDR3 nucleotides: TGTGCCAGCAGCCCCGGTGGCGGGAGATCTTCCGGGGAGCTGTTTTTT. Its translation is CASSPGGGRSSGELFF. The whole variable domain, filled in from reference TRBV5-6 and TRBJ2-2, reads DAGVTQSPTHLIKTRGQQVTLRCSPKSGHDTVSWYQQALGQGPQFIFQYYEEEERQRGNFPDRFSGHQFPNYSSELNVNALLLGDSALYLCASSPGGGRSSGELFFGEGSRLTVL.

The genes are TRBV5-1 and TRBJ2-3, with 8 positions matching TRBD2. The CDR3 contains 15 residues. CDR1 and CDR2 from the germline V gene are SGHRS and YFSETQ. V shed 4 bases, J shed 6 bases, and the junction held 10 bases outside the gene matches. In DNA form, the CDR3 reads TGCGCCAGCAGCCAAGAAGGACTAGCTGGCGATACGCAGTATTTT. It translates to CASSQEGLAGDTQYF.

V and J are TRBV11-2 and TRBJ2-3; TRBD2 matches 8 bases. The V gene's germline CDR1 is SGHAT and CDR2 FQNNGV. V trimming: 10 bases; J trimming: 4 bases; junction bases outside the gene matches: 22. CDR3 length: 18 residues. This CDR3 reads CATTGGDGRALAADTQYF. As DNA, the CDR3 is TGTGCCACCACTGGAGGGGACGGGAGGGCCTTAGCAGCAGATACGCAGTATTTT.

J is TRBJ2-6 and V is TRBV5-3; D not resolved. TRBV5-3 falls under the ORF class, with uncertain function. The CDR3 extends over 16 amino acids. Between the trimmed V and J ends, which lost 0 bases and 0 bases, there was a span of 7 bases. The CDR3 spells CARSLEATSGANVLTF. The CDR3 bases are TGTGCCAGAAGCTTGGAAGCTACCTCTGGGGCCAACGTCCTGACTTTC.

This chain joins TRBV5-5 and TRBJ2-3; 15 bases agree with TRBD2. V lost 4 bases and J lost 2; bases outside the gene matches: 5. This CDR3 spans 17 amino acids. Germline CDR1 SGHKS, CDR2 YYEKEE (reference sequence). For the CDR3, the DNA is TGTGCCAGCAGCCCGAGGACTAGCGGGAGGGTCACAGATACGCAGTATTTT. The encoded protein is CASSPRTSGRVTDTQYF.